This section outlines one T cell receptor beta chain sequence together with its context. The data were taken from a study of T cell changes during pregnancy in multiple sclerosis. The repertoire was sequenced with immunoSEQ multiplex PCR; TCRdb's copy has only in-frame clones and lacks some. The sample yields some 52,000 clones, over 80% seen once. The sequence came from a female donor with multiple sclerosis, enrolled in a pregnancy study. The sequenced sample was CD4+ T cells from peripheral blood mononuclear cells, obtained in the third trimester of pregnancy.

The CDR3 DNA follows: TGTGCCAGCAGCTTATCTAGCGGGAGAGCGGAACAGTACTTC. It codes for CASSLSSGRAEQYF. The chain is built from TRBV7-8 and TRBJ2-7, with TRBD2 matching 10 bases. V lost 2 bases, J lost 10 bases, and 8 bases stayed unmatched. The CDR3 consists of 14 residues. Germline CDR1 is SGHVS and CDR2 is FQNEAQ.